A single sample gave rise to the 20 T cell receptor beta chains below, sequenced in a study of T cell responses to AZD1222 COVID-19 vaccine. Produced via immunoSEQ multiplex PCR; TCRdb's table is partial and in-frame only. Among more than 70,000 clones listed, approximately 90% were seen once. The input for sequencing was peripheral blood, taken 28 days after the second AZD1222 dose. These receptors were taken from an adult who received the AZD1222 COVID-19 vaccine.

CDR3 residues: CASSRASGSTNEQFF. The CDR3 coding sequence is TGTGCCAGCAGTCGGGCCAGCGGGAGTACAAATGAGCAGTTCTTC. The gene calls are TRBV7-9 and TRBJ2-1, with 8 bases fitting TRBD2. Unmatched junction bases numbered 11, after V lost 6 bases and J lost 7 bases. Germline V gene data show CDR1 as SEHNR and CDR2 as FQNEAQ (reference sequence). The CDR3 is 15 amino acids.

The chain employs TRBV5-1 and TRBJ2-5, with D possibly being TRBD2 (6 bases). The V end was cut by 4 bases, the J end by 5 bases, with 21 bases between. The CDR3 is 16 amino acids. CDR1 and CDR2 from the germline V gene are SGHRS and YFSETQ. The CDR3: CASSPNLARWTETQYF. The CDR3 DNA reads TGCGCCAGCAGCCCGAACCTAGCGAGATGGACGGAGACCCAGTACTTC.

The chain combines TRBV7-6 with TRBJ1-5, with TRBD1 matching over 8 bases. CDR3 length: 15 residues. Germline CDR1 and CDR2: SGHVS and FNYEAQ. Losses at the gene ends were 4 bases for V and 4 bases for J; bases not matched to a gene: 6. The CDR3: CASSYGQGPNQPQHF. As DNA, the CDR3 is TGTGCCAGCAGCTACGGACAGGGCCCAAATCAGCCCCAGCATTTT.

V and J are TRBV27 and TRBJ2-1; D remains unclear. The CDR3 covers 15 residues. Trimming left V 6 bases short and J 0 bases short, with 12 bases between. The germline V gene encodes CDR1 MNHEY and CDR2 SMNVEV (reference sequence). CDR3 sequence: CASSTGRSSYNEQFF. DNA of the CDR3: TGTGCCAGCAGCACCGGACGGAGCTCCTACAATGAGCAGTTCTTC.

This clone occurred once. The CDR3 region is CASSKVRLAGATDTQYF. DNA of the CDR3: TGTGCCAGCAGCAAAGTTCGGCTAGCGGGAGCCACAGATACGCAGTATTTT. The chain links TRBV21-1 to TRBJ2-3; the table assigns TRBD2, which was not confirmed against the DNA. TRBV21-1 is an annotated pseudogene. The CDR3 is 17 residues long.

Here the CDR3 reads CASSFGLAGGSGNEQFF. CDR3 bases: TGTGCCAGCAGTTTTGGACTAGCGGGAGGGTCAGGGAATGAGCAGTTCTTC. The rearrangement links TRBV28 to TRBJ2-1, with TRBD2 matching over 15 bases. CDR1 MDHEN and CDR2 SYDVKM come from the germline V gene. The CDR3 spans 17 residues. V was pared by 3 bases and J by 7 bases, with 7 bases of the junction left unmatched.

The chain couples TRBV25-1 to TRBJ2-7; D possibly corresponds to TRBD1 (5 bases). Germline CDR1 and CDR2: MGHDK and SYGVNS. There are 13 residues in the CDR3. Trimming stripped 6 bases from V and 4 bases from J, with 13 bases between. CDR3 in amino acids: CASRGVGQYEQYF. DNA for the CDR3: TGTGCCAGCAGGGGCGTAGGACAATACGAGCAGTACTTC.

This chain joins TRBV2 and TRBJ1-5, with D possibly matching TRBD1 (5 bases). V shed 7 bases and J shed 4 bases, with 8 bases lying between them. The CDR3 is 12 residues long. Germline V gene data show CDR1 as SNHLY and CDR2 as FYNNEI. This CDR3 reads CASTDRNQPQHF. The CDR3 DNA reads TGTGCCAGCACCGACAGAAATCAGCCCCAGCATTTT.

The chain carries TRBV27 and TRBJ2-1; D possibly uses TRBD1 or TRBD2 (5 bases each). The CDR3 has 14 amino acids. V lost 5 bases and J lost 7, with 15 bases in between. CDR1 is MNHEY, CDR2 SMNVEV, per germline (reference sequence). CDR3 sequence (DNA): TGTGCCAGCAGTCCCGGGACCGCCCCTAATGAGCAGTTCTTC. Its protein is CASSPGTAPNEQFF.

This clone was observed a single time. The chain joins TRBV6-5 to TRBJ1-1; D gene ambiguous. The ends were cut back, 6 bases at V and 5 bases at J, with 10 bases in the middle. The CDR3 is 12 amino acids. Germline V gives CDR1 MNHEY, CDR2 SVGAGI. The CDR3 reads CASSRKGTEAFF. The CDR3 bases are TGTGCCAGCAGCCGGAAAGGGACTGAAGCTTTCTTT.

The chain links TRBV3-1 (or the pseudogene TRBV3-2) to TRBJ2-7; no reliable D call. V was cut by 3 bases and J by 9 bases, with 12 bases left in between. The CDR3 is 12 residues long. CDR1 and CDR2 from the germline V gene are LGHDT and YNNKEL (reference sequence). Here the CDR3 reads CASSQTLDLQYF. In nucleotides, the CDR3 is TGTGCCAGCAGCCAGACTTTAGATCTGCAGTACTTC.

This chain links TRBV25-1 with TRBJ2-6; 7 bases map to TRBD1. The CDR3 extends over 17 amino acids. V dropped 1 base and J dropped 0; count of bases not matched to a gene: 3. Germline-derived CDR1 and CDR2 are MGHDK and SYGVNS. This chain's CDR3 is CASSEFAGGSGANVLTF. The DNA for the CDR3 is TGTGCCAGCAGTGAATTTGCAGGGGGCTCTGGGGCCAACGTCCTGACTTTC.

The chain has TRBV6-4 and TRBJ1-6; 7 bases are shared with TRBD1. The CDR3 runs to 17 residues. Trimming took 9 bases from V and 6 from J; bases not matched to a gene: 17. In germline, CDR1 is MRHNA, CDR2 SNTAGT. The CDR3 nucleotides read TGTGCCAGGACCCGACAGGGACGAGGAGGGGTTAATTCACCCCTCCACTTT. This encodes CARTRQGRGGVNSPLHF.

The chain has TRBV4-2 and TRBJ2-1, with 9 bases aligning to TRBD2. The CDR3 contains 16 residues. CDR1 is LGHNA, CDR2 YNFKEQ, per germline. Losses at the gene ends were 1 base for V and 4 bases for J; bases not matched to a gene: 5. The CDR3 spells CASSQAASGDYNEQFF. CDR3 bases: TGTGCCAGCAGCCAAGCAGCTAGCGGGGATTACAATGAGCAGTTCTTC.

CDR3 residues: CASSEGTAQETQYF. In nucleotides, the CDR3 is TGTGCCAGCAGTGAAGGGACGGCCCAAGAGACCCAGTACTTC. V is TRBV28 and J is TRBJ2-5, with D perhaps assigned TRBD1 or TRBD2 (5 bases each). This CDR3 comprises 14 residues. The V and J ends lost 5 bases and 1 base respectively, with 11 bases between them. From germline, CDR1 is MDHEN and CDR2 SYDVKM.

The chain uses TRBV2 and TRBJ1-6, with 7 bases identical to TRBD1. Germline CDR1 SNHLY, CDR2 FYNNEI. There are 18 residues in the CDR3. J gave up 0 bases and V 7 bases, and 12 bases lay outside the gene matches. The CDR3 is CASKGTVKVSSYNSPLHF. The CDR3, as DNA: TGTGCCAGCAAAGGGACAGTAAAAGTGAGCTCCTATAATTCACCCCTCCACTTT.

The chain links TRBV6-5 to TRBJ2-7; 12 bases fit TRBD1. The CDR3 runs 15 residues. Germline CDR1 and CDR2: MNHEY and SVGAGI. V shed 0 bases, J shed 4 bases, and the junction held 1 base outside the gene matches. In nucleotides, the CDR3 is TGTGCCAGCAGTTACTCGGGACAGGGGGCGTACGAGCAGTACTTC. Its protein product is CASSYSGQGAYEQYF.

The chain uses TRBV7-6 and TRBJ1-5; 8 positions match TRBD1. J was trimmed by 3 bases and V by 0 bases; bases with no gene match: 7. This CDR3 has 17 residues. Germline CDR1 reads SGHVS; CDR2 reads FNYEAQ. The CDR3 region has the DNA TGTGCCAGCAGCTTAGCGAAGAGCAGGGGGCTCAATCAGCCCCAGCATTTT. Its translation is CASSLAKSRGLNQPQHF.

This chain uses TRBV28 with TRBJ2-7; D is perhaps TRBD1 or TRBD2 (5 bases each). Trimming pared 10 bases from V and 3 bases from J, leaving 16 bases between. This CDR3 contains 13 residues. CDR1 and CDR2 from the germline V gene are MDHEN and SYDVKM. This CDR3 is CATLSGQLYEQYF. CDR3 nucleotide sequence: TGTGCCACCCTATCGGGGCAGCTCTACGAGCAGTACTTC.

The V gene is TRBV6-5, the J gene TRBJ2-3, with TRBD1 matching over 7 bases. The length of the CDR3 is 14 residues. Germline CDR1 is MNHEY and CDR2 is SVGAGI. After removal of 6 bases from V and 0 bases from J, the junction contained 3 bases not matched to a gene. CDR3 loop: CASRTGLSTDTQYF. The CDR3 DNA reads TGTGCCAGCAGGACAGGGCTCAGCACAGATACGCAGTATTTT.